This T cell receptor (beta chain) stems from a study of Ad26.COV2.S vaccination and SARS-CoV-2 variants. The overall study: Ad26.COV2.S arm of COV1001 included the donor.

Germline CDR1 is SGHKS and CDR2 is YYEKEE (reference sequence). The CDR3 totals 14 residues. Trimming cost V 2 bases and J 4 bases; bases outside gene matches: 3. Regarding treatment: over 15 received Ad26.COV2.S at low or high dose, single or two shots; about 5 received placebo; per-sample allocation not given. Following the first vaccine or placebo injection, samples were taken on day 63. TCRdb's copy holds only in-frame clones and misses some; the assay was immunoSEQ multiplex PCR. The top ten clones hold 3.5% of a sample with about 390,000 clones, roughly nine tenths of them seen once. General observations from the study: Comparability of non-spike TCR breadth was observed across vaccine and placebo recipients. The TCR-based breadth and depth measures might underestimate overall T cell responses. Participants in the vaccine arm had higher spike-specific TCR breadth; placebo recipients had lower.

For this clone: Antigen unknown. This sample includes further DNA sequences coding for the same CDR3.

V and J are TRBV5-5 and TRBJ1-5, with 7 bases fitting TRBD1. The specimen comprised peripheral blood, sampled in a trial of Ad26.COV2.S vaccine versus placebo. The sequence was collected from a person aged 18-65 years who received the Ad26.COV2.S COVID-19 vaccine or a placebo. CDR3 in DNA: TGTGCCAGCAGCTTACGGACAGGTAATCAGCCCCAGCATTTT. Amino acid sequence: CASSLRTGNQPQHF. Using reference TRBV5-5 and TRBJ1-5 for the parts outside the CDR3, the full variable domain is DAGVTQSPTHLIKTRGQQVTLRCSPISGHKSVSWYQQVLGQGPQFIFQYYEKEERGRGNFPDRFSARQFPNYSSELNVNALLLGDSALYLCASSLRTGNQPQHFGDGTRLSIL.